This passage covers 5 T cell receptor beta chains from one sample sequenced in a study of T-cell memory formation after mild COVID-19. Each CDR3 protein is one row after TCRdb ran MiXCR on the 5' RACE reads. Of fewer than 550,000 distinct CDR3 sequences listed, around 20% are singletons. The sample was PBMCs or a T cell subset sorted from them (not recorded which). All receptors derive from an adult woman who had mild COVID-19 (a few samples of this study predate the infection). Cell type and time point are not known.

The V gene is TRBV27, the J gene TRBJ2-7, with D uncertain. Per germline, CDR1 MNHEY and CDR2 SMNVEV (reference sequence). The CDR3 has 13 amino acids. V was pared by 4 bases and J by 2 bases, with 9 bases between. The CDR3 region is CASSSMNTYEQYF. CDR3 in DNA: TGTGCCAGCAGTTCGATGAACACCTACGAGCAGTACTTC.

The chain combines TRBV3-1 with TRBJ2-7; 9 positions agree with TRBD1. Germline V gene data show CDR1 as LGHDT and CDR2 as YNNKEL (reference sequence). This CDR3 region has 15 residues. The V and J ends lost 3 bases and 4 bases, in that order; junction bases with no gene match: 7. The DNA for the CDR3 is TGTGCCAGCAGCCATTCCGGGACAGGGCGGTACGAGCAGTACTTC. Translated: CASSHSGTGRYEQYF.

This clonotype was counted between two and nine times. The chain links TRBV5-1 to TRBJ1-4; the D is unclear. The CDR3 runs to 15 residues. The V and J ends lost 0 bases and 3 bases respectively, with 9 bases between them. Germline-derived CDR1 and CDR2 are SGHRS and YFSETQ. The CDR3 here is CASSLAGGANEKLFF. CDR3 DNA sequence: TGCGCCAGCAGCTTGGCCGGCGGGGCTAATGAAAAACTGTTTTTT.

The sample holds a few counts of this clonotype. The rearrangement links TRBV7-9 to TRBJ2-2; D is perhaps TRBD2 (5 bases). The CDR3 consists of 15 residues. Germline assignment: CDR1 SEHNR and CDR2 FQNEAQ (reference sequence). Trimming cost V 5 bases and J 5 bases, with 15 bases left between them. The CDR3 loop reads CASSRRRGGTGELFF. The CDR3 DNA reads as TGTGCCAGCAGCCGGAGGAGAGGCGGGACCGGGGAGCTGTTTTTT.

This clonotype occurred a few times. The V gene is TRBV6-2 or TRBV6-3, the J gene TRBJ1-3; D remains ambiguous. CDR1 MNHEY and CDR2 SVGEGT come from the germline V gene. The CDR3 extends over 16 amino acids. V lost 6 bases and J lost 4, with 19 bases in between. CDR3 coding DNA: TGTGCCAGCAGAACACGCACGGGTAACATCGGAAACACCATATATTTT. Translated, it gives CASRTRTGNIGNTIYF.